This T cell receptor beta chain was sequenced for a study of cytomegalovirus exposure and HLA in healthy donors. The CDR3 has 19 residues. Trimming cost V 3 bases and J 0 bases; bases outside gene matches: 15. Germline CDR1 SGHNT, CDR2 YYREEE (reference sequence). The PCR was carried out with 60 Vbeta primers and 13 Jbeta primers. Profiling relied on immunoSEQ multiplex PCR, and the TCRdb table lists in-frame clones only, not all of them. The sample lists about 200,000 clones, around 80% seen once, with 4.4% in the top ten. The sequenced sample was PBMCs. V gene TRBV5-4 combines with J gene TRBJ2-1, with TRBD1 identical over 7 bases. The receptor was derived from a woman in her twenties or thirties in good health and CMV-seropositive. CDR3: CASSSMTGFGIGSYNEQFF. The DNA for the CDR3 is TGTGCCAGCAGCTCGATGACAGGGTTTGGAATTGGCTCCTACAATGAGCAGTTCTTC.